These T cell receptor beta chains were read from a single sample in a study of T cells after posttransplantation cyclophosphamide. Sequencing was performed with immunoSEQ multiplex PCR; in TCRdb, only in-frame clones are kept and a portion is missing. Found here are 20,000 to 25,000 clones, almost 75% of them singletons; the top ten hold 0.6% to 0.75%. The sample consisted of memory CD4+ T cells sorted from PBMCs. These receptors came from a woman aged 60-75 years in good health, CMV-negative, and a related stem cell transplant donor. The CDR3 runs from the conserved cysteine through the conserved F or W. The D gene is left open where the match is weak. Not all rows give a size; the values are once, few, many and, for expanded clones, a class.

CDR3: CAWSVRLGGPGELFF
DNA: TGTGCCTGGAGTGTGAGGTTAGGGGGCCCCGGGGAGCTGTTTTTT
J: TRBJ2-2
size: NA
D: TRBD1
V: TRBV30

CDR3: CASRATSGYSEQYF
DNA: TGTGCCAGTAGAGCGACTAGCGGGTATAGCGAGCAGTACTTC
J: TRBJ2-7
size: once
D: TRBD2
V: TRBV19

CDR3: CASSPAGKSYNEQFF
DNA: TGTGCCAGCAGCCCTGCGGGAAAATCCTACAATGAGCAGTTCTTC
J: TRBJ2-1
size: few
D: NA
V: TRBV28

CDR3: CASSVGGQGGNYGYTF
DNA: TGTGCCAGCAGCGTAGGTGGACAGGGCGGAAACTATGGCTACACCTTC
J: TRBJ1-2
size: NA
D: TRBD1
V: TRBV9

CDR3: CASSLGDYLYEQYF
DNA: TGTGCCAGCAGCTTAGGAGACTACCTCTACGAGCAGTACTTC
J: TRBJ2-7
size: NA
D: NA
V: TRBV7-2

CDR3: CAAQREGTEAFF
DNA: TGTGCCGCCCAACGCGAGGGAACTGAAGCTTTCTTT
J: TRBJ1-1
size: NA
D: NA
V: TRBV10-3

CDR3: CASSPGLNTGELFF
DNA: TGTGCCAGCAGCCCGGGACTGAACACCGGGGAGCTGTTTTTT
J: TRBJ2-2
size: NA
D: NA
V: TRBV7-9

CDR3: CASSAPGLADLKNIQYF
DNA: TGTGCCAGCAGCGCTCCGGGACTAGCCGATCTCAAAAACATTCAGTACTTC
J: TRBJ2-4
size: few
D: TRBD2
V: TRBV7-9

CDR3: CASRREGGYNEQFF
DNA: TGTGCCAGCAGGAGGGAGGGGGGGTACAATGAGCAGTTCTTC
J: TRBJ2-1
size: NA
D: NA
V: TRBV7-9

CDR3: CASSLTSGALYEQYF
DNA: TGTGCCAGCAGTTTGACTAGCGGGGCCCTCTACGAGCAGTACTTC
J: TRBJ2-7
size: NA
D: TRBD2
V: TRBV27

CDR3: CASSPGGGELFF
DNA: TGTGCCAGCAGTCCAGGGGGTGGGGAGCTGTTTTTT
J: TRBJ2-2
size: few
D: TRBD1
V: TRBV28

CDR3: CASSVDLETQYF
DNA: TGTGCCAGCAGCGTAGATCTCGAGACCCAGTACTTC
J: TRBJ2-5
size: NA
D: NA
V: TRBV9

CDR3: CASSREVGGWYEQYF
DNA: TGTGCCAGCAGCCGAGAAGTCGGGGGGTGGTACGAGCAGTACTTC
J: TRBJ2-7
size: NA
D: TRBD2
V: TRBV4-2

CDR3: CASSHGRGSTDTQYF
DNA: TGCGCCAGCAGCCATGGAAGGGGGAGCACAGATACGCAGTATTTT
J: TRBJ2-3
size: few
D: NA
V: TRBV4-3

CDR3: CASSLYSGVADTQYF
DNA: TGTGCCAGCAGCTTATATAGCGGGGTAGCAGATACGCAGTATTTT
J: TRBJ2-3
size: NA
D: TRBD2
V: TRBV7-9

CDR3: CASSYSGSSTDTQYF
DNA: TGTGCCAGCAGTTACTCGGGGAGTAGCACAGATACGCAGTATTTT
J: TRBJ2-3
size: NA
D: NA
V: TRBV6-5

CDR3: CASSYSIIQISNEQFF
DNA: TGTGCCAGCAGTTACTCGATTATACAAATAAGCAATGAGCAGTTCTTC
J: TRBJ2-1
size: NA
D: NA
V: TRBV6-5

CDR3: CASSERGTEAFF
DNA: TGTGCCAGCAGTGAAAGGGGGACTGAAGCTTTCTTT
J: TRBJ1-1
size: NA
D: NA
V: TRBV6-1

CDR3: CAWSPGLGTGTYGYTF
DNA: TGTGCCTGGAGCCCGGGTCTCGGGACAGGGACCTATGGCTACACCTTC
J: TRBJ1-2
size: NA
D: TRBD1
V: TRBV30

CDR3: CASSRAGTGDEKLFF
DNA: TGCGCCAGCAGCCGCGCCGGGACAGGGGATGAAAAACTGTTTTTT
J: TRBJ1-4
size: NA
D: TRBD1
V: TRBV4-3

CDR3: CASSPDGSGRTTSGQYF
DNA: TGTGCCAGCAGCCCCGATGGGTCCGGGAGGACCACCAGCGGGCAGTACTTC
J: TRBJ2-7
size: NA
D: TRBD2
V: TRBV9

CDR3: CASSPRGNAEQYF
DNA: TGCGCCAGCAGCCCGCGGGGGAACGCCGAGCAGTACTTC
J: TRBJ2-7
size: NA
D: TRBD2
V: TRBV4-1